This entry lists 24 T cell receptor beta chains sequenced from one sample in a study of T-cell reconstitution after alpha-beta-depleted transplantation in children. The TCRbeta library was prepared with unique molecular identifiers. TCRdb re-called the PCR reads through MiXCR, storing one row per CDR3 protein. The sample carries fewer than 550,000 distinct CDR3 sequences, about 16% recorded once. The input for sequencing was PBMCs, mostly from graft donor cells, taken 360 days after TCRalphabeta/CD19-depleted stem cell transplant. The receptors come from a boy in the first two years of life who had a stem cell transplant for Wiskott-Aldrich syndrome, so the T cells may come from the graft donor.

J is TRBJ2-3 and V is TRBV10-3; D is unresolved. CDR1 and CDR2 from the germline V gene are ENHRY and SYGVKD. V was trimmed by 6 bases and J by 1 base, leaving 11 bases between them. The CDR3 runs 14 residues. The CDR3 region is CAISEQARTDTQYF. CDR3 DNA: TGTGCCATCAGCGAGCAAGCCCGCACAGATACGCAGTATTTT.

V and J are TRBV20-1 and TRBJ1-4, with a weak D call TRBD1 (5 bases). This CDR3 contains 14 residues. Per germline, CDR1 DFQATT and CDR2 SNEGSKA (reference sequence). Deletions cut 4 bases from V and 3 bases from J, with 12 bases between. The CDR3 spells CSAKDKPSNEKLFF. CDR3 coding DNA: TGCAGTGCTAAGGACAAGCCCTCTAATGAAAAACTGTTTTTT.

The rearrangement joins TRBV4-1 to TRBJ2-1; 13 bases align to TRBD2. V lost 2 bases to trimming and J lost 4 bases; unmatched junction nucleotides: 2. This CDR3 contains 16 residues. Germline loops: CDR1 MGHRA, CDR2 YSYEKL. The CDR3 DNA reads TGCGCCAGCAGCCAACGGACTAGCGGGGGATACAATGAGCAGTTCTTC. This translates into CASSQRTSGGYNEQFF.

This clonotype was counted many times. V and J are TRBV5-1 and TRBJ2-5; 10 bases agree with TRBD1. Germline lookup yields CDR1 SGHRS and CDR2 YFSETQ. The CDR3 sequence is 15 residues long. After removal of 2 bases from V and 2 bases from J, the junction contained 3 bases not matched to a gene. The DNA for the CDR3 is TGCGCCAGCAGCTTCGACAGGGGGCTACAAGAGACCCAGTACTTC. This encodes CASSFDRGLQETQYF.

This clonotype was detected a few times. The CDR3 DNA reads as TGTGCCACCAGTGATCATGGGGCGGGATTCCCCCTGAGCTCCTACAATGAGCAGTTCTTC. It specifies CATSDHGAGFPLSSYNEQFF. This chain uses TRBV24-1 with TRBJ2-1, with D maybe TRBD2 (6 bases). Deletions cut 3 bases from V and 0 bases from J, with 23 bases between. The length of the CDR3 is 20 residues. Germline loops: CDR1 KGHDR, CDR2 SFDVKD.

This clonotype came up many times. The chain links TRBV5-1 to TRBJ2-1, with 8 bases lining up with TRBD2. Trimming took 1 base from V and 6 from J; bases not matched to a gene: 6. Per germline, CDR1 SGHRS and CDR2 YFSETQ. CDR3 length equals 15 residues. The CDR3 here is CASSLSRGGPNEQFF. The CDR3 nucleotides read TGCGCCAGCAGCTTGTCTCGGGGGGGCCCCAATGAGCAGTTCTTC.

V and J are TRBV5-1 and TRBJ1-2, with D unclear. The V gene's germline CDR1 is SGHRS and CDR2 YFSETQ. V lost 0 bases to trimming and J lost 4 bases, with 7 bases between them. The CDR3 extends over 13 amino acids. CDR3 in DNA: TGCGCCAGCAGCTTGGACAGAACCTATGGCTACACCTTC. It codes for CASSLDRTYGYTF.

The J gene is TRBJ1-5, the V gene TRBV12-3 or TRBV12-4; 9 positions agree with TRBD1. CDR3 size: 20 residues. V was pared by 6 bases and J by 7 bases, with 25 bases of the junction left unmatched. The CDR3 sequence: CASSRRFRDKAGQGQQPQHF. The CDR3 DNA sequence: TGTGCCAGCAGCCGACGATTCCGGGACAAGGCCGGACAGGGGCAACAGCCCCAGCATTTT.

A few counts support this clonotype. V and J are TRBV7-2 and TRBJ1-2, with D unclear. Looked up from germline, CDR1 is SGHTA and CDR2 is FQGNSA. V was shortened by 1 base and J by 4 bases, with 10 bases between the two germline ends. CDR3 length equals 14 residues. CDR3 nucleotide sequence: TGTGCCAGCAGCTTAGAACGGCCCTCCTATGGCTACACCTTC. Its translation: CASSLERPSYGYTF.

This clonotype occurred many times. The chain joins TRBV5-1 to TRBJ2-7, with 9 bases fitting TRBD1. With V trimmed by 5 bases and J by 5 bases, 8 bases remained unmatched. This CDR3 is 14 amino acids long. Germline-derived CDR1 and CDR2 are SGHRS and YFSETQ. CDR3 sequence: CASSRGQGYDEQYF. DNA for the CDR3: TGCGCCAGCAGTAGGGGACAGGGATATGACGAGCAGTACTTC.

This clonotype was recorded at least ten times. The chain combines TRBV20-1 with TRBJ2-7; weak D call: TRBD2 (6 bases). Trimming removed 3 bases from V and 3 bases from J, with 12 bases in between. The CDR3 is 13 amino acids. Germline CDR1 is DFQATT and CDR2 is SNEGSKA (reference sequence). CDR3 protein: CSARGGRSYEQYF. The CDR3 DNA reads as TGCAGTGCTAGGGGAGGTCGTAGCTACGAGCAGTACTTC.

This clonotype came up a few times. The chain links TRBV9 to TRBJ2-1, with 7 bases fitting TRBD2. The CDR3 consists of 15 residues. Per germline, CDR1 SGDLS and CDR2 YYNGEE. With 0 bases clipped from V and 7 bases from J, the junction kept 7 bases outside the gene matches. This CDR3 is CASSVGGRAMNEQFF. CDR3 sequence (DNA): TGTGCCAGCAGCGTAGGTGGGAGGGCCATGAATGAGCAGTTCTTC.

The rearrangement joins TRBV5-1 to TRBJ2-7; D gene unclear. V lost 5 bases and J lost 0, with 12 bases in between. CDR3 length: 14 amino acids. Looked up from germline, CDR1 is SGHRS and CDR2 is YFSETQ. The CDR3 DNA reads as TGCGCCAGCAGTTCGTCGGCCTACTCCTACGAGCAGTACTTC. It translates to CASSSSAYSYEQYF.

The rearrangement uses TRBV12-3 or TRBV12-4 and TRBJ2-7, with TRBD2 matching over 8 bases. Trimming cost V 5 bases and J 2 bases; bases outside gene matches: 5. The CDR3 covers 14 residues. This CDR3 is CASSPRGLAYEQYF. Here the CDR3 DNA reads TGTGCCAGCAGTCCCCGGGGACTAGCCTACGAGCAGTACTTC.

This chain links TRBV30 with TRBJ2-5; 8 nucleotides line up with TRBD1. The CDR3 sequence is 15 residues long. Germline CDR1 reads GTSNPN; CDR2 reads SVGIG (reference sequence). V lost 0 bases to trimming and J lost 4 bases; unmatched junction nucleotides: 7. For the CDR3, the DNA is TGTGCCTGGAGTGTGGGACAGGTTGTGCGAGAGACCCAGTACTTC. As protein: CAWSVGQVVRETQYF.

This clonotype was counted only a few times. V usage is TRBV7-2 and J usage is TRBJ2-5, with D perhaps TRBD1 (6 bases). The V gene's germline CDR1 is SGHTA and CDR2 FQGNSA. This CDR3 region has 15 residues. V was trimmed by 2 bases and J by 4 bases, leaving 14 bases between them. CDR3 sequence reads: CASSLMTGRGETQYF. CDR3 nucleotides: TGTGCCAGCAGCTTAATGACAGGCCGGGGAGAGACCCAGTACTTC. The whole variable domain, remainder taken from reference TRBV7-2 and TRBJ2-5, is GAGVSQSPSNKVTEKGKDVELRCDPISGHTALYWYRQSLGQGLEFLIYFQGNSAPDKSGLPSDRFSAERTGGSVSTLTIQRTQQEDSAVYLCASSLMTGRGETQYFGPGTRLLVL.

The rearrangement uses TRBV3-1 and TRBJ2-1; 7 bases are shared with TRBD1. Germline lookup yields CDR1 LGHDT and CDR2 YNNKEL (reference sequence). This CDR3 spans 18 amino acids. V was pared by 2 bases and J by 4 bases, with 14 bases of the junction left unmatched. The CDR3 DNA is TGTGCCAGCAGCCAAAAAAAAGGGGGCCAACTTCGGTACAATGAGCAGTTCTTC. As protein: CASSQKKGGQLRYNEQFF.

This clonotype was seen a handful of times. This chain uses TRBV29-1 with TRBJ2-1; TRBD2 might be the D (5 bases). The CDR3 consists of 14 residues. The V gene lost 5 bases and the J gene lost 0 bases, with 11 bases spanning the gap. Germline V gene lookup returns CDR1 SQVTM and CDR2 ANQGSEA. In DNA form, the CDR3 reads TGCAGCGTTTCAGTGAGGGTCTCCTACAATGAGCAGTTCTTC. Translating it yields CSVSVRVSYNEQFF.

The chain employs TRBV7-2 and TRBJ2-5; 13 bases agree with TRBD2. J was trimmed by 5 bases and V by 5 bases; bases with no gene match: 8. The CDR3 covers 16 residues. Germline CDR1 and CDR2: SGHTA and FQGNSA. The CDR3 region has the DNA TGTGCCAGCAGCGGAGGACTAGCGGGAGTTGGGGAGACCCAGTACTTC. The encoded protein is CASSGGLAGVGETQYF.

This clonotype was picked up a small number of times. The chain uses TRBV2 and TRBJ1-2, with D unclear. This CDR3 spans 12 amino acids. V lost 4 bases to trimming and J lost 4 bases, with 7 bases between them. Germline V gene lookup returns CDR1 SNHLY and CDR2 FYNNEI. CDR3 in DNA: TGTGCCAGCAGTGGGGTTCTCTATGGCTACACCTTC. Translation: CASSGVLYGYTF.

This clonotype was detected a few times. This chain joins TRBV6-1 and TRBJ2-2; D gene unclear. The V gene lost 5 bases and the J gene lost 3 bases, with 16 bases spanning the gap. Germline values: CDR1 MNHNS, CDR2 SASEGT. This CDR3 has 16 residues. CDR3 coding DNA: TGTGCCAGCAGTCTAGAGCACGGAAGGGACACCGGGGAGCTGTTTTTT. The encoded protein is CASSLEHGRDTGELFF.

Notes on this clonotype: Just one base apart from a much larger clone, this may be a read error. V gene TRBV2 combines with J gene TRBJ2-5; D may match TRBD1 or TRBD2 (6 bases each). The germline V gene has CDR1 SNHLY and CDR2 FYNNEI. The CDR3 runs 17 residues. CDR3 bases: TGTACCAGCAGTTTTCGTATTCAGAGGGGGGCGGGGGAGACCCAGTACTTC. It encodes CTSSFRIQRGAGETQYF.

The chain joins TRBV30 to TRBJ2-3; D remains ambiguous. V was shortened by 0 bases and J by 7 bases, with 5 bases between the two germline ends. The CDR3 runs 11 residues. The germline V gene has CDR1 GTSNPN and CDR2 SVGIG (reference sequence). CDR3 protein: CAWSVPHTQYF. The CDR3 DNA follows: TGTGCCTGGAGTGTACCGCATACGCAGTATTTT.

This clonotype was seen ten or more times. This chain joins TRBV5-1 and TRBJ2-7; 7 nucleotides align to TRBD1. The CDR3 has 14 amino acids. With 4 bases clipped from V and 3 bases from J, the junction kept 7 bases outside the gene matches. Germline loops: CDR1 SGHRS, CDR2 YFSETQ. CDR3 amino acids: CASSPSGQNYEQYF. The CDR3 region has the DNA TGCGCCAGCAGCCCGTCGGGACAGAACTACGAGCAGTACTTC.